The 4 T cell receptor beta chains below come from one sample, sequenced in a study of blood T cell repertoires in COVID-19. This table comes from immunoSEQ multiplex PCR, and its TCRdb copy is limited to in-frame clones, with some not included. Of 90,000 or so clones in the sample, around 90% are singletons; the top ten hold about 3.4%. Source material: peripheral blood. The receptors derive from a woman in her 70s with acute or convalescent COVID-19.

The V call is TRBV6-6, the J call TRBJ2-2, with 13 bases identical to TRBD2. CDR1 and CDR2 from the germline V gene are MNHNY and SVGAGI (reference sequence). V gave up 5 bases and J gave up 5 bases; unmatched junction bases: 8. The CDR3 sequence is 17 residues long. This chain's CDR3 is CASSPTSGGARTGELFF. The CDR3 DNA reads TGTGCCAGCAGTCCCACTAGCGGGGGGGCTCGTACCGGGGAGCTGTTTTTT.

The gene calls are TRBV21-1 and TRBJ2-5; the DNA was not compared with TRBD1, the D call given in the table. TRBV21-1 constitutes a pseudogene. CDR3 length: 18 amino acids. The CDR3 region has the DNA TGTGCCAGCAGCAAAGAGAGGGCTTGGGGGCCAGGACAAGAGACCCAGTACTTC. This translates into CASSKERAWGPGQETQYF.

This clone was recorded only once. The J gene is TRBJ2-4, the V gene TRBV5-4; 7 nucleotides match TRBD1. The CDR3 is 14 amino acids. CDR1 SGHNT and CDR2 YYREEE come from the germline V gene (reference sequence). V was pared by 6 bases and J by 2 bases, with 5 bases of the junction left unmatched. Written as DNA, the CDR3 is TGTGCCAGCACTCGAGGGGGCACCAAAAACATTCAGTACTTC. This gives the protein CASTRGGTKNIQYF.

The CDR3 spells CASSLARSGGSYQETQYF. DNA for the CDR3: TGTGCCAGCAGCTTAGCCCGTAGCGGGGGTTCGTACCAAGAGACCCAGTACTTC. The genes are TRBV11-2 and TRBJ2-5; 9 nucleotides align to TRBD2. Per the germline V gene, CDR1 is SGHAT and CDR2 is FQNNGV. V was clipped by 1 base and J by 0 bases; unmatched bases: 9. CDR3 length equals 18 residues. Variable domain in full (rest from reference TRBV11-2 and TRBJ2-5): EAGVAQSPRYKIIEKRQSVAFWCNPISGHATLYWYQQILGQGPKLLIQFQNNGVVDDSQLPKDRFSAERLKGVDSTLKIQPAKLEDSAVYLCASSLARSGGSYQETQYFGPGTRLLVL.